This TCR beta chain was identified during a study of cytomegalovirus exposure and HLA in healthy donors (TCRdb year 2017). Background for the entire study: An earlier analysis of more than 550 of the donors reported 276 Gb of sequence data and 100 million to 120 million unique TCR beta sequences obtained from about 170 million T cells. Roughly 310 gigabases of sequencing data and tens of millions of unique TCR sequences were included in an early release covering 550 to 650 HLA-typed donors. The genetic ancestry cluster associated with self-reported Caucasian donors included 81% of the roughly 400 genotyped donors. The study aimed to test whether cataloging public T cell receptors could reveal signatures of past pathogen exposure. The study profiled the T cell repertoires of 500 to 800 subjects by immunosequencing and related them to cytomegalovirus serostatus. Besides the first cohort of 666 subjects, a separate validation cohort made up of 120 different subjects was used. To predict cytomegalovirus infection status, the study combined high-throughput TCR immunosequencing, statistical association of individual TCRs with disease status, and machine learning. In a later analysis, previously published TCR beta repertoires from several hundred donors were re-analyzed and high-resolution HLA genotyping was added so that TCR occurrence patterns could be studied. The later analysis used no new phenotypic data to find candidate immune exposures, relying instead on TCR beta sequences and their occurrence across donors. To decide whether each TCR beta V gene segment behaved as functional or pseudogenic, an earlier analysis of some 600 of the donors relied on high-throughput TCR beta sequencing. Donor age, sex, ethnicity and CMV serostatus were collected together with the repertoire data. In a later genetic analysis, genome-wide SNP genotypes for about 60% of the 666 donors were used, and that subset was treated as a discovery cohort. Every repertoire in the discovery cohort had been generated on one and the same sequencing platform. Class I and class II HLA loci were covered by the typing at four-digit resolution. The number of donors typed differed by locus, with about 620-630 for A, B, C, DRB1 and DQB1, around 500 for DQA1, about 610 for DPA1, and some 470 for DPB1. Four to six DR-DQ haplotypes were handled as single units for association and clustering, since linkage in the cohort was strong. Among about 360 genotyped donors of the cohort, an average of roughly 240,000 unique TCR beta nucleotide sequences were sequenced per donor, roughly 18% of them non-productive.

A word on this clone: Its antigen target is currently unknown. Per-base quality was not reported, and no clone a single base away is much larger than it.

The method behind the library was the immunoSEQ multiplex PCR assay. For the multiplex PCR, a mixture combining 60 forward primers for TCR Vbeta segments and 13 reverse primers for TCR Jbeta segments was used. The CDR3 region of rearranged TCR beta genes was amplified from genomic DNA with a multiplex PCR assay. Amplified TCR beta libraries were sequenced as 87-base-pair reads on the Illumina HiSeq System. The original pipeline was this. In a later analysis, roughly 80 million unique TCR beta chains were counted across the approximately 670 repertoires, and roughly 11 million of these chains were shared by at least two donors. A nearest-neighbor algorithm error-corrected the raw reads and collapsed the reads into unique sequences, merging closely related sequences to remove PCR and sequencing errors. To assign V, D and J gene segments, CDR3 sequences were aligned to IMGT reference sequences. For a sequence to be retained, at least a six-nucleotide match to both a V gene segment and a J gene segment was required. Rearrangements were classified as productive when the CDR3 lacked stop codons and remained in frame with V and J, and all other rearrangements were classified as non-productive. CDR3 was defined by IMGT convention, running from the second conserved V-encoded cysteine to the conserved J-encoded phenylalanine. In an earlier analysis of 587 of the donors, sequences lacking an unambiguous match to a single V gene segment were excluded. An earlier analysis of several hundred of the donors classified V segments as functional when productive rearrangements were above 56.7% and as segregating when the standard deviation between donors was above 5%. To diagnose cytomegalovirus status from the catalog of TCR beta chain sequences, a statistical classification framework was built. A later analysis assigned V and J genes by comparing TCR nucleotide sequences with IMGT/GENE-DB human TR gene sequences. The TCRdist pipeline was used in a later analysis to assign CDR3 sequences and most-parsimonious VDJ recombination scenarios. In a later analysis, each TCR beta chain was defined by its CDR3 amino acid sequence together with its V-gene family, and reads lacking a unique V-gene family were excluded. To address suspected cross-contamination and a sequencing artifact, a later analysis removed 592 highly shared, low-generation-probability nucleotide sequences. In a later analysis, a clonal expansion index for each public chain was calculated from normalized within-repertoire ranks of inferred template counts. In a later analysis, generation probabilities were computed using a VDJ recombination model fitted to out-of-frame rearrangements, and the results were checked against IGoR. In a later analysis, hypergeometric tests were used to score TCR-TCR, TCR-HLA and TCR-CMV co-occurrence, with a repertoire-size bias correction applied to TCR pairs. A later analysis estimated false discovery rates by permuting HLA or CMV assignments 20 times. In a later analysis, co-occurring TCRs were grouped with DBSCAN, and TCRdist sequence similarity was added when clustering was performed within HLA-allele-positive subsets. Repertoires with fewer than 30,000 or more than 120,000 public chains, plus five repertoires with anomalous nucleotide sharing, were excluded from co-occurrence clustering. TCRdb re-hosts the immuneACCESS table, in-frame sequences only. Its copies lack some clones; in the studies checked, an unresolved V gene accounts for under half of them, and the cause for the rest is not known. From that table come the V and J calls and clone size; the DNA was used to work out D and trimming. The sample profile shows 140,000 to 150,000 clones; approximately 80% of them were found once. Together, the top ten hold around 9.7% of the sample.

The CDR3 holds 17 amino acids from the cysteine to the phenylalanine. Only the CDR3 portion is preserved as DNA: 51 bases, with reading frame beginning at the first base. The junction carries 16 bases between V and J, which are trimmed by 2 bases and 3 bases respectively. The CDR1 and CDR2 encoded by the germline V gene (reference sequence) are PRHDT and FYEKMQ. Study-wide findings and limitations: At a false discovery rate of 0.05, a later analysis linked 16,951 TCR beta sequences to specific HLA alleles. For the cohort, immune exposure information was limited to CMV serostatus. In an earlier analysis of about 600 of the donors, most TCR beta V segments appeared in productive rearrangements about 90% or about 30% of the time, broadly matching IMGT annotations. In the study, roughly 160 TCR beta chains were listed as associated with cytomegalovirus. A further reported finding was that TCR beta sequences accurately predicted the HLA-A and HLA-B alleles for most subjects in the first cohort. Assigning TCR associations to individual alleles was difficult when HLA alleles, especially DR and DQ, strongly co-occurred. In vitro tests confirmed that three of the cytomegalovirus-associated TCR beta chains recognize cytomegalovirus antigens. In a later analysis, TCR association rates were found to vary across HLA loci, with the most associated TCRs seen for DRB1 alleles and the fewest for HLA-C alleles. According to a later analysis, most CMV-associated TCR beta chains appeared to be HLA-restricted, and the HLA associations seemed to be driven largely by CMV exposure. Sequencing depth was assumed to be roughly uniform across donors in the presence/absence analyses, though that assumption may not hold. Because counts were too low, 15 to 20 rarely observed V segments, including chromosome 9 orphons, were left out of the earlier analysis of a few hundred of the donors. Because the 87-base-pair reads could not distinguish some IMGT-functional V segments, including TRBV6-2 and TRBV6-3, those segments were excluded. According to the authors, the approach could potentially be generalized to other disease states and immunological phenotypes. Only TCR beta chains were sequenced in this cohort, and the absence of alpha or paired-chain data limited detectable features. Because HLA typing was missing for some donors at each locus, association tests included only the typed subset. A later genetic analysis reported fewer N-insertions in productive TCRs among donors in an Asian-associated ancestry cluster than the roughly 620-donor mean. A group of highly shared sequence variants was considered likely to be a technical artifact of the sequencing pipeline. A later analysis found that HLA-associated TCR beta chains were more clonally expanded and had lower generation probabilities than equally common non-associated chains. V-gene and J-gene trimming of TCR beta chains was associated with a missense DCLRE1C variant in a later genetic analysis, and the association was replicated in an independent cohort. Several of the top co-occurrence clusters appeared to be linked to parvovirus B19, influenza, CMV and Epstein-Barr virus, according to a later analysis. Most TCR sequences were observed very rarely across donors, whereas some public TCRs were present in many individuals. Linkage disequilibrium might explain the correlated functional status among segregating V segments, but an unknown experimental factor could not be excluded. Cytomegalovirus status was reported to be diagnosed by the classifier with high specificity and sensitivity in both the original and validation cohorts.

The cohort comprised fewer than 700 healthy bone marrow donors. All cohort members were sampled while nominally healthy, although unrecorded immune exposures were likely present. The donor was CMV seropositive and belonged to the group of 250 to 300 seropositive cohort members. A peripheral blood sample was collected from each donor, and TCR beta sequencing was performed on peripheral blood mononuclear cells. Genomic DNA was extracted from the blood cell samples with the Qiagen DNeasy Blood Extraction Kit. The TCR sequence derives from a woman aged 55-69 years in good health and CMV-seropositive. The chain couples TRBV13 to TRBJ1-4; the D gene cannot be resolved reliably. The sequenced sample was PBMCs. The nucleotides are TGTGCCAGCAGCTTAAGCCCCTCGGCAGGCGCTAATGAAAAACTGTTTTTT. It encodes CASSLSPSAGANEKLFF.